The entry that follows covers one TCR beta chain sequence. Its matching antigen is unknown. Donors uniformly comprised healthy Caucasians. The data were taken from a study of identical twins. Study-wide findings and caveats: Twin pairs' shared out-of-frame alpha sequences were enriched in low generation probability. Weaker excess twin sharing was observed in beta out-of-frame sequences.

The cDNA had a unique molecular identifier and a template-switch universal primer site. TCRdb processed the 5' RACE reads anew with MiXCR; each CDR3 protein has one entry. The sample has about 570,000 distinct CDR3 sequences, 7.5% to 10% seen once. The sample was also reused in another study, on yellow fever vaccine responses in identical twins.

Input material: PBMCs. This clonotype was obtained from a woman under 30 in good health.

The CDR3 is CASRPQGFSYNEQFF. The CDR3 DNA reads TGTGCCAGCAGGCCGCAGGGATTCTCATACAATGAGCAGTTCTTC. This rearrangement joins TRBV27 to TRBJ2-1, with D maybe TRBD1 (5 bases). The CDR3 consists of 15 residues. In germline, CDR1 is MNHEY, CDR2 SMNVEV (reference sequence). V was clipped by 6 bases and J by 4 bases, with 16 bases between them.